The following is a T cell receptor (beta chain) sequence with its context. What it recognizes is unknown. The data were taken from a study of T-cell memory formation after mild COVID-19. As for the study in general: The study found TCR clusters largely donor specific.

5'RACE with constant-segment primers yielded barcoded, UMI-tagged TCR alpha and TCR beta cDNA libraries. TCRdb analysed the 5' RACE reads with MiXCR anew, one entry per CDR3 protein. The sample holds 220,000 or so distinct CDR3 sequences, just over 9.5% seen once. With 7 bases clipped from V and 5 bases from J, the junction kept 8 bases outside the gene matches. CDR3 length equals 14 residues. The germline CDR1 and CDR2 sequences are SNHLY and FYNNEI. Notes on the study in general: There were some responding clones in pre-infection memory, which suggested that cross-reactive memory had joined. Clones that got smaller from day 15 to 85 had even CD4/CD8, while clones growing later tipped toward CD4+.

This clonotype was sampled from a man aged 18-30 years who had mild COVID-19 (a few samples of this study predate the infection). Cell type and time point are not known. The sample taken for sequencing was PBMCs or a T cell subset sorted from them (not recorded which). The chain uses TRBV2 and TRBJ2-1; 7 nucleotides align to TRBD1. CDR3 region: CASTARTGHNEQFF. CDR3 DNA sequence: TGTGCCAGCACCGCCCGGACAGGTCACAATGAGCAGTTCTTC.